Below, 30 T cell receptor beta chains from the same sample are listed, as sequenced in a study of blood T cell repertoires in COVID-19. Assay: immunoSEQ multiplex PCR; the TCRdb copy retains only in-frame clones and omits some. The table has over 150,000 clones, around 86% seen once. Sequenced sample: peripheral blood. These receptors all stem from a woman in her 70s with COVID-19, enrolled during active disease.

The DNA of the CDR3 is TGTGCCAGCAGCACTAGCCTTTCAAACTACAATGAGCAGTTCTTC. Translated, it gives CASSTSLSNYNEQFF. The chain recombines TRBV7-2 with TRBJ2-1; D might be TRBD2 (6 bases). Germline V gene data show CDR1 as SGHTA and CDR2 as FQGNSA. The CDR3 covers 15 residues. Trimming removed 5 bases from V and 3 bases from J, with 14 bases in between.

The chain is built from TRBV29-1 and TRBJ2-1, with 9 bases aligning to TRBD2. CDR3 length equals 15 residues. The V gene's germline CDR1 is SQVTM and CDR2 ANQGSEA. Losses at the gene ends were 7 bases for V and 0 bases for J; bases not matched to a gene: 7. The CDR3 DNA reads as TGCAGCGCTGTCGGGACTAGCAGCTCCTACAATGAGCAGTTCTTC. Its translation is CSAVGTSSSYNEQFF.

The J gene is TRBJ1-1, the V gene TRBV9, with a possible D match to TRBD1 (6 bases). Germline CDR1 is SGDLS and CDR2 is YYNGEE. Trimming removed 0 bases from V and 3 bases from J, with 21 bases in between. The CDR3 is 18 amino acids. CDR3 in amino acids: CASSVGSTWSSGDTEAFF. DNA of the CDR3: TGTGCCAGCAGCGTAGGCTCTACCTGGTCGTCAGGGGACACTGAAGCTTTCTTT.

J is TRBJ1-5 and V is TRBV2; D might be TRBD1 (5 bases). The CDR3 has 14 amino acids. Trimming took off 5 bases at V and 1 base at J, with 9 bases between the two ends. The germline V gene encodes CDR1 SNHLY and CDR2 FYNNEI. This CDR3 reads CASSTDTSNQPQHF. Here the CDR3 DNA reads TGTGCCAGCAGTACGGACACCAGCAATCAGCCCCAGCATTTT.

To note about this clone: The same CDR3 arises from other DNA sequences in this sample as well. This rearrangement joins TRBV10-3 to TRBJ2-1; TRBD2 aligns across 10 bases. Germline V gene lookup returns CDR1 ENHRY and CDR2 SYGVKD. The CDR3 spans 14 residues. V shed 4 bases and J 4 bases; nucleotides not matched to a gene: 1. The DNA of the CDR3 is TGTGCCATCAGTGGGACTAGCGGTTACAATGAGCAGTTCTTC. Its translation: CAISGTSGYNEQFF.

V and J are TRBV30 and TRBJ2-1, with 13 bases identical to TRBD2. This CDR3 is built from 15 residues. Germline V gene lookup returns CDR1 GTSNPN and CDR2 SVGIG (reference sequence). Trimming cost V 0 bases and J 9 bases; bases outside gene matches: 5. CDR3 sequence reads: CAWSVQGLAGREQFF. CDR3 DNA sequence: TGTGCCTGGAGTGTACAGGGACTAGCGGGACGTGAGCAGTTCTTC.

The CDR3 region has the DNA TGTGCCAGCAGAGGACACCAGAACACCGGGGAGCTGTTTTTT. Translating gives CASRGHQNTGELFF. The V and J genes are TRBV28 and TRBJ2-2, with D possibly TRBD1 on 5 matching bases. The germline V gene encodes CDR1 MDHEN and CDR2 SYDVKM. The CDR3 extends over 14 amino acids. V lost 6 bases and J lost 1, with 9 bases in between.

This clone has only one observation. The chain couples TRBV5-1 to TRBJ2-3, with 9 bases fitting TRBD2. The CDR3 covers 16 residues. After removal of 2 bases from V and 4 bases from J, the junction contained 8 bases not matched to a gene. CDR1 and CDR2 (germline): SGHRS, YFSETQ. As DNA, the CDR3 is TGCGCCAGCAGCTTCGCGGTCGGACTAGCGCCAGATACGCAGTATTTT. Translated: CASSFAVGLAPDTQYF.

CDR3 region: CASSPGQGSLGYNEQFF. The CDR3 DNA follows: TGTGCCAGCAGTCCGGGACAGGGGTCTCTTGGGTACAATGAGCAGTTCTTC. The rearrangement uses TRBV6-2 or TRBV6-3 and TRBJ2-1; 10 bases match TRBD1. The CDR3 loop spans 17 amino acids. Germline values: CDR1 MNHEY, CDR2 SVGEGT. V gave up 5 bases and J gave up 4 bases; unmatched junction bases: 11.

The J gene is TRBJ1-6, the V gene TRBV5-4; weak D call: TRBD1 (5 bases). CDR3 length equals 14 residues. Trimming removed 0 bases from V and 7 bases from J, with 8 bases in between. Germline-derived CDR1 and CDR2 are SGHNT and YYREEE (reference sequence). The CDR3 protein is CASSLEAGNSPLHF. The DNA of the CDR3 is TGTGCCAGCAGCTTGGAGGCAGGGAATTCACCCCTCCACTTT. The full variable domain, rest sourced from reference TRBV5-4 and TRBJ1-6, is ETGVTQSPTHLIKTRGQQVTLRCSSQSGHNTVSWYQQALGQGPQFIFQYYREEENGRGNFPPRFSGLQFPNYSSELNVNALELDDSALYLCASSLEAGNSPLHFGNGTRLTVT.

This clone occurred once. The chain combines TRBV7-2 with TRBJ2-2, with 11 bases fitting TRBD2. With V trimmed by 1 base and J by 7 bases, 5 bases remained unmatched. The germline V gene has CDR1 SGHTA and CDR2 FQGNSA. This CDR3 is 16 amino acids long. CDR3 coding DNA: TGTGCCAGCAGCTTAGGACTAGCGGGGACCAACGGGGAGCTGTTTTTT. This codes for CASSLGLAGTNGELFF.

In nucleotides, the CDR3 is TGTGCCTGGAGTGTACAAGGAGGGCAGCCCCAGCATTTT. It codes for CAWSVQGGQPQHF. The chain links TRBV30 to TRBJ1-5; D gene ambiguous. Trimming removed 0 bases from V and 7 bases from J, with 10 bases in between. The CDR3 length is 13 residues. Germline V CDR1 and CDR2: GTSNPN, SVGIG (reference sequence).

The V gene is TRBV4-1, the J gene TRBJ2-7, with D unresolved. The CDR3 is 15 amino acids. Germline CDR1 is MGHRA and CDR2 is YSYEKL. Trimming shortened V by 5 bases and J by 3 bases, and 17 bases separated the two germline ends. In nucleotides, the CDR3 is TGCGCCAGCAGCATTGCAGAGGCAGCTCTCTACGAGCAGTACTTC. Translation gives CASSIAEAALYEQYF.

The chain has TRBV7-8 and TRBJ2-1; TRBD2 aligns across 7 bases. V dropped 8 bases and J dropped 5; count of bases not matched to a gene: 6. The CDR3 is made up of 13 amino acids. Germline loops: CDR1 SGHVS, CDR2 FQNEAQ. CDR3 protein: CASGAGVHNEQFF. As DNA, the CDR3 is TGTGCCAGCGGGGCGGGAGTCCACAATGAGCAGTTCTTC.

The gene calls are TRBV7-2 and TRBJ1-4; tentative D call: TRBD1 (5 bases). Trimming shortened V by 5 bases and J by 8 bases, and 21 bases separated the two germline ends. The V gene's germline CDR1 is SGHTA and CDR2 FQGNSA. CDR3 length equals 16 residues. The DNA of the CDR3 is TGTGCCAGCAGCCCCTCCCCCCAGGGTGTTAGGGAAAAACTGTTTTTT. Translation: CASSPSPQGVREKLFF. Together with reference TRBV7-2 and TRBJ1-4, the CDR3 gives the full variable domain: GAGVSQSPSNKVTEKGKDVELRCDPISGHTALYWYRQSLGQGLEFLIYFQGNSAPDKSGLPSDRFSAERTGGSVSTLTIQRTQQEDSAVYLCASSPSPQGVREKLFFGSGTQLSVL.

V usage is TRBV6-5 and J usage is TRBJ1-2, with a tentative D call TRBD1 (6 bases). The V and J ends lost 2 bases and 4 bases respectively, with 11 bases between them. The CDR3 totals 14 residues. The germline V gene encodes CDR1 MNHEY and CDR2 SVGAGI. The chain's CDR3 is CASSYGGRGYGYTF. DNA for the CDR3: TGTGCCAGCAGTTACGGGGGCAGGGGCTATGGCTACACCTTC.

This clone appeared once. Written as DNA, the CDR3 is TGTGCCAGCAGTTCTCGGGACCCGGGAGTTACCCAGTACTTC. Its translation: CASSSRDPGVTQYF. V gene TRBV27 combines with J gene TRBJ2-5; TRBD2 is a possible D gene (6 bases). The germline CDR1 and CDR2 sequences are MNHEY and SMNVEV (reference sequence). The CDR3 spans 14 residues. V gave up 4 bases and J gave up 8 bases, with 17 bases separating them.

The chain joins TRBV7-6 to TRBJ2-1; D is perhaps TRBD1 (6 bases). This CDR3 region has 18 residues. Germline CDR1 reads SGHVS; CDR2 reads FNYEAQ. V was cut by 2 bases and J by 1 base, with 18 bases left in between. CDR3 bases: TGTGCCAGCAGCTTAAGGGGGACGGCAGGGAGTTCCTACAATGAGCAGTTCTTC. Encoded protein: CASSLRGTAGSSYNEQFF.

The V and J genes are TRBV10-1 and TRBJ1-1; a weak D match, TRBD1 (5 bases). The length of the CDR3 is 13 residues. V was cut by 2 bases and J by 1 base, with 5 bases left in between. Germline loops: CDR1 WNHNN, CDR2 SYGVQD (reference sequence). Written as DNA, the CDR3 is TGCGCCAGCAGTGAGAGGGGGAACACTGAAGCTTTCTTT. Its protein is CASSERGNTEAFF.

The rearrangement links TRBV7-2 to TRBJ2-7, with D possibly matching TRBD2 (6 bases). Germline lookup yields CDR1 SGHTA and CDR2 FQGNSA. Trimming cost V 5 bases and J 0 bases, with 14 bases left between them. The length of the CDR3 is 15 residues. The CDR3 sequence is CASSLGTAFSYEQYF. The DNA of the CDR3 is TGTGCCAGCAGCCTCGGGACTGCATTCTCCTACGAGCAGTACTTC.

Concerning this clone: The junction differs from germline at one of its ends, possibly a read error. The chain is built from TRBV28 and TRBJ1-6; 9 bases are shared with TRBD1. CDR1 and CDR2 from the germline V gene are MDHEN and SYDVKM. There are 15 residues in the CDR3. The DNA for the CDR3 is TGTGCCAGCACCGTGGACAGGGGCTATAGTTCACCCCTCCACTTT. This codes for CASTVDRGYSSPLHF. The whole variable domain, filled in from reference TRBV28 and TRBJ1-6, reads DVKVTQSSRYLVKRTGEKVFLECVQDMDHENMFWYRQDPGLGLRLIYFSYDVKMKEKGDIPEGYSVSREKKERFSLILESASTNQTSMYLCASTVDRGYSSPLHFGNGTRLTVT.

The CDR3 DNA reads TGCAGCGTCGGCAGGGACAGCCAACCCTACAATGAGCAGTTCTTC. Translating it yields CSVGRDSQPYNEQFF. J is TRBJ2-1 and V is TRBV29-1, with 7 bases fitting TRBD1. The germline V gene has CDR1 SQVTM and CDR2 ANQGSEA. CDR3 length: 15 amino acids. The J segment lost 2 bases and the V segment lost 6 bases, leaving 10 bases of the junction unmatched.

This chain links TRBV9 with TRBJ1-2; D call uncertain. With 2 bases removed from V and 7 bases from J, the gap between germline ends came to 15 bases. Germline CDR1 is SGDLS and CDR2 is YYNGEE. The CDR3 length is 14 residues. The CDR3 spells CASSVSQALSGYTF. The CDR3 DNA sequence: TGTGCCAGCAGCGTCTCCCAGGCCTTAAGTGGCTACACCTTC.

The rearrangement links TRBV19 to TRBJ2-4, with a tentative D call TRBD2 (5 bases). The CDR3 runs 14 residues. From germline, CDR1 is LNHDA and CDR2 SQIVND (reference sequence). V dropped 5 bases and J dropped 16 bases, with 24 bases sitting between them. The CDR3 nucleotides are TGTGCCAGTAGTCGGCCGGGTCGGGAAGACCGAGTATACTTC. Protein: CASSRPGREDRVYF. The variable domain in full, with the rest retrieved from reference TRBV19 and TRBJ2-4, is DGGITQSPKYLFRKEGQNVTLSCEQNLNHDAMYWYRQDPGQGLRLIYYSQIVNDFQKGDIAEGYSVSREKKESFPLTVTSAQKNPTAFYLCASSRPGREDRVYFGAGTRLSVL.

The V and J genes are TRBV20-1 and TRBJ1-5; 7 nucleotides match TRBD1. Germline CDR1 reads DFQATT; CDR2 reads SNEGSKA (reference sequence). Losses at the gene ends were 3 bases for V and 7 bases for J; bases not matched to a gene: 9. There are 14 residues in the CDR3. Written as DNA, the CDR3 is TGCAGTGCTAGTGATTCCAGGGGGAACCAGCCCCAGCATTTT. Its translation: CSASDSRGNQPQHF.

This chain links TRBV28 with TRBJ2-7; 7 positions match TRBD2. The J segment lost 3 bases and the V segment lost 7 bases, leaving 6 bases of the junction unmatched. Looked up from germline, CDR1 is MDHEN and CDR2 is SYDVKM. This CDR3 is built from 13 residues. The CDR3 DNA reads as TGTGCCAGCACGGGAGGACAATACTACGAGCAGTACTTC. It codes for CASTGGQYYEQYF.

V gene TRBV5-5 combines with J gene TRBJ2-7, with D possibly being TRBD1 (5 bases). The V and J ends lost 1 base and 2 bases respectively, with 13 bases between them. Germline V lookup: CDR1 SGHKS, CDR2 YYEKEE (reference sequence). CDR3 length: 15 amino acids. The CDR3 DNA is TGTGCCAGCAGCTTGTACGACAGTGTTGCCTACGAGCAGTACTTC. It codes for CASSLYDSVAYEQYF.

V and J are TRBV9 and TRBJ2-1; TRBD2 aligns across 10 bases. The junction had 12 bases not matched to a gene; V was cut back by 0 bases and J by 9 bases. Per germline, CDR1 SGDLS and CDR2 YYNGEE. This CDR3 comprises 17 residues. CDR3 loop: CASSVATWASGSTEQFF. CDR3 DNA: TGTGCCAGCAGCGTAGCTACGTGGGCTAGCGGGAGTACTGAGCAGTTCTTC. The variable domain in full, completed from reference TRBV9 and TRBJ2-1, reads DSGVTQTPKHLITATGQRVTLRCSPRSGDLSVYWYQQSLDQGLQFLIQYYNGEERAKGNILERFSAQQFPDLHSELNLSSLELGDSALYFCASSVATWASGSTEQFFGPGTRLTVL.

This clone has just a few counts. This chain links TRBV3-1 (or the pseudogene TRBV3-2) with TRBJ1-4; tentatively, D is TRBD1 (5 bases). The CDR3 is 15 amino acids. V dropped 6 bases and J dropped 1 base, with 12 bases sitting between them. In germline, CDR1 is LGHDT, CDR2 YNNKEL (reference sequence). The CDR3 DNA is TGTGCCAGCAGTCCACGACAGTTAACTAATGAAAAACTGTTTTTT. Its protein is CASSPRQLTNEKLFF.

This rearrangement joins TRBV18 to TRBJ2-5, with a tentative D call TRBD2 (5 bases). CDR1 KGHSH and CDR2 LQKENI come from the germline V gene. With 3 bases removed from V and 5 bases from J, the gap between germline ends came to 13 bases. This CDR3 has 14 amino acids. The CDR3, as DNA: TGTGCCAGCTCACCCGGACGTATAGCGGAGACCCAGTACTTC. Its translation: CASSPGRIAETQYF.